The T cell receptor beta chain described here comes from a study of blood T cell repertoires in COVID-19. Study overall: Material from acute and convalescent COVID-19 was sourced from the United States, Italy and Spain.

Data came from immunoSEQ multiplex PCR; TCRdb stores just in-frame clones and leaves some out. This table has under 200,000 clones, roughly 82% appearing once. Participants' reported clinical history set cohort assignment. Germline values: CDR1 LGHDT, CDR2 YNNKEL (reference sequence). The CDR3 contains 14 residues. Trimming pared 4 bases from V and 4 bases from J, leaving 13 bases between. Specimen: PBMCs or T cells enriched from blood (not recorded which). The sequence derives from a man aged 50 to 59 who had recovered from COVID-19. V is TRBV3-1 (or the pseudogene TRBV3-2) and J is TRBJ1-1, with D possibly TRBD1 on 5 matching bases. The CDR3 nucleotides are TGTGCCAGCAGCCGGGATCTCGGGGGCACTGAAGCTTTCTTT. Protein: CASSRDLGGTEAFF.